What follows describes a single TCR beta chain. Its target is unknown. This entry belongs to a study of T-cell reconstitution after alpha-beta-depleted transplantation in children. General study points: Once a year had passed after transplant, T-cell counts and diversity came mostly from newly produced T cells. It was reported that alpha-beta T cells came from several hundred expanded graft clones (about two months after transplant). Some patients owed their high day-60 TCRbeta diversity to surviving recipient T cells and thymic progenitors.

A TCRbeta library incorporating unique molecular identifiers was prepared. TCRdb ran MiXCR on the PCR reads and lists one entry per CDR3 protein. The profile shows 540,000 or so distinct CDR3 sequences, about 21% of them singletons. Trimming left V 4 bases short and J 4 bases short, with 11 bases between. The CDR3 has 14 residues. Germline CDR1 and CDR2: SGHAT and FQNNGV. The sequence was collected from a boy younger than two who had a stem cell transplant for acute myeloid leukemia, so the T cells may come from the graft donor. The material sequenced was PBMCs, mostly from graft donor cells, taken 360 days after TCRalphabeta/CD19-depleted stem cell transplant. The genes are TRBV11-2 and TRBJ2-4; D uncertain. This CDR3 reads CASSSRLKKNIQYF. The CDR3 DNA is TGTGCCAGCAGCTCAAGGCTAAAAAAAAACATTCAGTACTTC.